This T cell receptor beta chain was sequenced in a study of cytomegalovirus exposure and HLA in healthy donors. Study-level points and caveats: From TCR beta sequences, most subjects' HLA-A and HLA-B alleles were reportedly predicted accurately.

The PCR made use of 60 Vbeta and 13 Jbeta primers. Profiled with immunoSEQ multiplex PCR; TCRdb holds only in-frame clones, not every one. This table has under 200,000 clones, about 75% appearing once. To note about this clone: Its antigen is undetermined.

The germline V gene encodes CDR1 SGHRS and CDR2 YFSETQ. V lost 4 bases to trimming and J lost 2 bases; unmatched junction nucleotides: 9. The CDR3 sequence is 16 residues long. The chain joins TRBV5-1 to TRBJ1-3; 7 nucleotides line up with TRBD1. What was sequenced was PBMCs. The sequence derives from a male donor in good health and CMV-seronegative. This CDR3 reads CASSEDRSGPGNTIYF. The CDR3, as DNA: TGCGCCAGCAGCGAGGACAGGTCTGGTCCTGGAAACACCATATATTTT. Combining the CDR3 with reference TRBV5-1 and TRBJ1-3 gives the whole variable domain KAGVTQTPRYLIKTRGQQVTLSCSPISGHRSVSWYQQTPGQGLQFLFEYFSETQRNKGNFPGRFSGRQFSNSRSEMNVSTLELGDSALYLCASSEDRSGPGNTIYFGEGSWLTVV.